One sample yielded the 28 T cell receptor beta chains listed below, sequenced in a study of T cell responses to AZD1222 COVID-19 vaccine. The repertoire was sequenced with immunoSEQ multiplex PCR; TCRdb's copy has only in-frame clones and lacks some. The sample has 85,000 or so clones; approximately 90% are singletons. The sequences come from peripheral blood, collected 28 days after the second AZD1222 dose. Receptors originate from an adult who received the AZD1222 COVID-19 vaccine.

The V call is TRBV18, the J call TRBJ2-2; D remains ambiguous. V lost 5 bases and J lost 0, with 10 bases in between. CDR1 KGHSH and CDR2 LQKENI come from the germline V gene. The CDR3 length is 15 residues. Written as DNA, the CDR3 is TGTGCCAGCTCAGGGGTCAGGACGAACACCGGGGAGCTGTTTTTT. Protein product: CASSGVRTNTGELFF.

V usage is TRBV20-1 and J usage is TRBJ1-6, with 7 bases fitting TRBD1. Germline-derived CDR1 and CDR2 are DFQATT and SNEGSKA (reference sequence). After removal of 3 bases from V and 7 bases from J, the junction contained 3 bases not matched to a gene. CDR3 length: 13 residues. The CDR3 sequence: CSASETGNSPLHF. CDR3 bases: TGCAGTGCTAGTGAGACAGGGAATTCACCCCTCCACTTT.

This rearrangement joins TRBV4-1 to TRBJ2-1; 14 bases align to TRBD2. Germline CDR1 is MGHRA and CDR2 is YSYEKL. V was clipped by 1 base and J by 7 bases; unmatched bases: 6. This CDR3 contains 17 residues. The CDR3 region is CASSQGGLAGDVNEQFF. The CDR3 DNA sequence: TGCGCCAGCAGCCAAGGGGGACTAGCGGGAGATGTAAATGAGCAGTTCTTC.

In DNA, the CDR3 is TGTGCCAGCAGCCCAACAGGGGGCACCGGGGAGCTGTTTTTT. Protein sequence: CASSPTGGTGELFF. The chain combines TRBV11-3 with TRBJ2-2, with TRBD1 identical over 8 bases. V lost 5 bases and J lost 4; bases outside the gene matches: 3. The CDR3 is made up of 14 amino acids. Germline CDR1 SGHNT, CDR2 YENEEA.

CDR3 DNA: TGCGCCAGCAGCGCTGGGACAGCAGCCCGGAACACTGAAGCTTTCTTT. Residues: CASSAGTAARNTEAFF. The rearrangement joins TRBV5-1 to TRBJ1-1; TRBD1 matches at 7 bases. The CDR3 has 16 amino acids. V dropped 4 bases and J dropped 1; count of bases not matched to a gene: 10. The V gene's germline CDR1 is SGHRS and CDR2 YFSETQ.

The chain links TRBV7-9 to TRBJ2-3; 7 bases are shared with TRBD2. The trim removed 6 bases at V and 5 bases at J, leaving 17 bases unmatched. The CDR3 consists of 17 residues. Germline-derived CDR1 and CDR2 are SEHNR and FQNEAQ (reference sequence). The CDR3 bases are TGTGCCAGCAGATCGACGATGACCTCCTGGGGGGGAGATACGCAGTATTTT. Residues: CASRSTMTSWGGDTQYF.

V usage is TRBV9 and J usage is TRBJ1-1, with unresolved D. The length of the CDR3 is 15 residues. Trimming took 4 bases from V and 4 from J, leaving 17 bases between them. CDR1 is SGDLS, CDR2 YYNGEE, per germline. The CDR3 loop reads CASSQGPGWVTEAFF. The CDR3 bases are TGTGCCAGCAGCCAAGGACCCGGCTGGGTCACTGAAGCTTTCTTT.

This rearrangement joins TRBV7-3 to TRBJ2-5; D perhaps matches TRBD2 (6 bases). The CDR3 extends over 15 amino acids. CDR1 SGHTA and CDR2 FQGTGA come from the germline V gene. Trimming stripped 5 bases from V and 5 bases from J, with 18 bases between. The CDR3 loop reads CASSPGLSGHETQYF. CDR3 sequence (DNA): TGTGCCAGCAGCCCGGGTCTTAGCGGTCATGAGACCCAGTACTTC.

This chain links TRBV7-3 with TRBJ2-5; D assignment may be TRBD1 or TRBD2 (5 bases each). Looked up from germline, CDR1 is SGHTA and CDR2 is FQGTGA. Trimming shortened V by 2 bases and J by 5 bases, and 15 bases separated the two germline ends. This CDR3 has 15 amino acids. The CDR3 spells CASSLLGTPGETQYF. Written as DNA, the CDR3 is TGTGCCAGCAGCTTATTAGGGACGCCGGGTGAGACCCAGTACTTC.

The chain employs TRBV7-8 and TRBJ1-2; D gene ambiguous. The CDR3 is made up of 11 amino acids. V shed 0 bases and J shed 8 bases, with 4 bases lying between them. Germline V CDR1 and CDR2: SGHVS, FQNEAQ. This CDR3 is CASSLAGGYTF. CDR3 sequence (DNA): TGTGCCAGCAGCTTAGCAGGCGGCTACACCTTC. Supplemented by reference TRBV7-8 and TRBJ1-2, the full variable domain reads GAGVSQSPRYKVAKRGQDVALRCDPISGHVSLFWYQQALGQGPEFLTYFQNEAQLDKSGLPSDRFFAERPEGSVSTLKIQRTQQEDSAVYLCASSLAGGYTFGSGTRLTVV.

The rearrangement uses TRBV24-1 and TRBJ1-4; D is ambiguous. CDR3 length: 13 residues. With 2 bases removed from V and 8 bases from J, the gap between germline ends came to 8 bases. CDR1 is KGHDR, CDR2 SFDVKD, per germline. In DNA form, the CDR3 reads TGTGCCACCAGTGATTCGGGGAGAGAAAAACTGTTTTTT. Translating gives CATSDSGREKLFF.

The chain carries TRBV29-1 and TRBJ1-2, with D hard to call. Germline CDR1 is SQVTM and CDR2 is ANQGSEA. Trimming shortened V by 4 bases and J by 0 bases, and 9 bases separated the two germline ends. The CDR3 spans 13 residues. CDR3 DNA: TGCAGCGTTGTCCGAAAATCTAACTATGGCTACACCTTC. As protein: CSVVRKSNYGYTF.

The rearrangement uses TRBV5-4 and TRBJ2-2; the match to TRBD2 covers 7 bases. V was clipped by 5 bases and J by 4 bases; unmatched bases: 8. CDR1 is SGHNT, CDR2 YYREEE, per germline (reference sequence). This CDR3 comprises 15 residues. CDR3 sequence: CASRPGGGATGELFF. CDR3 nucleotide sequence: TGTGCCAGCAGGCCTGGGGGGGGTGCCACCGGGGAGCTGTTTTTT.

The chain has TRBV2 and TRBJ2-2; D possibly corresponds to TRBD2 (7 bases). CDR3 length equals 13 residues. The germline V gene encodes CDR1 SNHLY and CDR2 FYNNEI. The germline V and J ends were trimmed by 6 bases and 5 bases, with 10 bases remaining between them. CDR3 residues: CASRGGETGELFF. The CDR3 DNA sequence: TGTGCCAGCAGAGGGGGGGAAACCGGGGAGCTGTTTTTT. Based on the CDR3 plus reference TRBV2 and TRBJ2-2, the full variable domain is EPEVTQTPSHQVTQMGQEVILRCVPISNHLYFYWYRQILGQKVEFLVSFYNNEISEKSEIFDDQFSVERPDGSNFTLKIRSTKLEDSAMYFCASRGGETGELFFGEGSRLTVL.

This chain's CDR3 is CASSEGTGYRSNSPLHF. Here the CDR3 DNA reads TGTGCCAGCAGTGAGGGGACAGGGTATCGGTCCAATTCACCCCTCCACTTT. The chain employs TRBV25-1 and TRBJ1-6, with TRBD1 identical over 9 bases. This CDR3 is 17 amino acids long. The germline gives CDR1 MGHDK, CDR2 SYGVNS. Trimming at V came to 3 bases and at J to 7 bases, leaving 10 bases not matched to a gene.

The CDR3 is CASRWYGTGGNQPQHF. As DNA, the CDR3 is TGTGCCAGTAGATGGTACGGGACAGGGGGCAATCAGCCCCAGCATTTT. The gene calls are TRBV19 and TRBJ1-5; 10 nucleotides agree with TRBD1. The CDR3 has 16 amino acids. The V gene end was trimmed by 6 bases and the J gene end by 2 bases; junction bases not matched to a gene: 7. Germline V gene data show CDR1 as LNHDA and CDR2 as SQIVND (reference sequence).

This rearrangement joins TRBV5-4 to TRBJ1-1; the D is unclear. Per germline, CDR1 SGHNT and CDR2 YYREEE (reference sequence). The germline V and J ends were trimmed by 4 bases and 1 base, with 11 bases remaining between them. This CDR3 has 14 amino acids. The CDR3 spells CASSRKVANTEAFF. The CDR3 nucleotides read TGTGCCAGCAGCCGAAAGGTGGCGAACACTGAAGCTTTCTTT.

This CDR3 reads CAASGQGNYGYTF. CDR3 DNA: TGTGCCGCCTCGGGACAGGGTAACTATGGCTACACCTTC. The V call is TRBV10-3, the J call TRBJ1-2, with 9 bases aligning to TRBD1. There are 13 residues in the CDR3. After removal of 11 bases from V and 1 base from J, the junction contained 5 bases not matched to a gene. The germline V gene encodes CDR1 ENHRY and CDR2 SYGVKD.

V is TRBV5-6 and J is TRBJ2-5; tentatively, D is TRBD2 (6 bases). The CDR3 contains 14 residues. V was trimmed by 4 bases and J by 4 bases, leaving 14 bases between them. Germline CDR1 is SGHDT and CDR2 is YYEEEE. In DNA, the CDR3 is TGTGCCAGCAGCCCCAAGGGAGGCTCAGAGACCCAGTACTTC. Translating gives CASSPKGGSETQYF.

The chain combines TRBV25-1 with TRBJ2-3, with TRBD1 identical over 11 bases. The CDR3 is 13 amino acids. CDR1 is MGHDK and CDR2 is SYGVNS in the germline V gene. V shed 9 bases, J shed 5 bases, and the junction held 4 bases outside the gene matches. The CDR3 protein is CASRDRGGDTQYF. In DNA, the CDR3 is TGTGCCAGTCGGGACAGGGGGGGAGATACGCAGTATTTT.

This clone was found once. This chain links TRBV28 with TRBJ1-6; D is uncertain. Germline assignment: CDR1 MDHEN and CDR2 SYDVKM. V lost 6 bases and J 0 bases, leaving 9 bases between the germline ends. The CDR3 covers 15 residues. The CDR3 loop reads CASRLGSSYNSPLHF. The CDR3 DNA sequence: TGTGCCAGCAGGTTGGGAAGCTCCTATAATTCACCCCTCCACTTT.

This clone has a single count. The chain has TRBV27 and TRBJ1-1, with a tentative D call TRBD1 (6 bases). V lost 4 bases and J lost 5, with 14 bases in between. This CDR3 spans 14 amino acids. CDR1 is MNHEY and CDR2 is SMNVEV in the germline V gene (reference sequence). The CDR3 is CASSSRGARTEAFF. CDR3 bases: TGTGCCAGCAGTTCCAGGGGTGCGAGGACTGAAGCTTTCTTT.

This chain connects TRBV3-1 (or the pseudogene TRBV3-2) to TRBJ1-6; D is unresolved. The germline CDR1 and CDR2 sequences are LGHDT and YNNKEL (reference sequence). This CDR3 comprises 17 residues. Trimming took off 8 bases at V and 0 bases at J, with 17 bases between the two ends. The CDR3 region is CASRPGSGSSYNSPLHF. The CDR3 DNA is TGTGCCAGCCGACCGGGGTCCGGGAGCTCCTATAATTCACCCCTCCACTTT.

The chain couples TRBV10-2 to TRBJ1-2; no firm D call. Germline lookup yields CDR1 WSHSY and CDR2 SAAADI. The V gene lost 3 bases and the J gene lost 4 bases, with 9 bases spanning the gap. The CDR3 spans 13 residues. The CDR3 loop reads CASSDGVGYGYTF. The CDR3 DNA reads TGCGCCAGCAGTGACGGGGTAGGCTATGGCTACACCTTC.

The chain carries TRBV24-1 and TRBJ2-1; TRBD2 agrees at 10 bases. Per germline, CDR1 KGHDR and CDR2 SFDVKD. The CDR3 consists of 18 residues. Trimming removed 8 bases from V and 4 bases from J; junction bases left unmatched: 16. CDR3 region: CATKVSQREGRGYNEQFF. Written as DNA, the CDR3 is TGTGCCACCAAAGTGAGTCAGCGGGAGGGCCGGGGTTACAATGAGCAGTTCTTC.

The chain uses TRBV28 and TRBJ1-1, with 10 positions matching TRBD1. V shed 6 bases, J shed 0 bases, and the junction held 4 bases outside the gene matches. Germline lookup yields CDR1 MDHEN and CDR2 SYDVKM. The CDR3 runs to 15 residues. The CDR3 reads CASRTGGELNTEAFF. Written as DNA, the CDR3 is TGTGCCAGCAGGACAGGGGGCGAGTTGAACACTGAAGCTTTCTTT. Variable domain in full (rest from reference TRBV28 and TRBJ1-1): DVKVTQSSRYLVKRTGEKVFLECVQDMDHENMFWYRQDPGLGLRLIYFSYDVKMKEKGDIPEGYSVSREKKERFSLILESASTNQTSMYLCASRTGGELNTEAFFGQGTRLTVV.

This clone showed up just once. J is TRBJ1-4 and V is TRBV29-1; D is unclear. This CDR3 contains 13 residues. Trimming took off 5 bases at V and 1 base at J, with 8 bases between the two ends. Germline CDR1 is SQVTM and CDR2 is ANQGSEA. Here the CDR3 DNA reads TGCAGCGTTCTATCAGGAACTAATGAAAAACTGTTTTTT. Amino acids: CSVLSGTNEKLFF.

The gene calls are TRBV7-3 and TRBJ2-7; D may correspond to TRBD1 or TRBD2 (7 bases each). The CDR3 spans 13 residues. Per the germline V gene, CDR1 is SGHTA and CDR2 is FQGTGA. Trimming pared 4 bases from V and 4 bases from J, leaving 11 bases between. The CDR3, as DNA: TGTGCCAGCAGCTCCCAGGGGGGGTACGAGCAGTACTTC. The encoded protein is CASSSQGGYEQYF.